This is a list of T cell receptor beta chains from one sample in a study of shared clonotypes between healthy human individuals. Clones were read by immunoSEQ multiplex PCR, and TCRdb kept only the in-frame ones, dropping some. Here the sample spans under 600,000 clones, roughly 98% being singletons. The sample taken for sequencing was naive CD8+ T cells sorted from blood. Receptors originate from a man aged 25 to 40 in good health. The CDR3 runs from the conserved cysteine through the conserved F or W. The order of the fields is D gene, J gene, V gene, clone size, CDR3 length, CDR3 DNA, CDR3 protein. The D gene is left open where the match is weak. Not all rows give a size; the values are once, few, many and, for expanded clones, a class.

>TRBD1|TRBJ2-7|TRBV5-6|NA|14
TGTGCCAGCAGCTTAACGGACAGGGTGTACGAGCAGTACTTC
CASSLTDRVYEQYF
>TRBD1|TRBJ1-5|TRBV2|NA|14
TGTGCCAGCGGACACAGGGGAGGGGATCAGCCCCAGCATTTT
CASGHRGGDQPQHF
>NA|TRBJ2-2|TRBV7-9|NA|16
TGTGCCAGCAGCTCGAAGTCCGGCCTTAGCACCGGGGAGCTGTTTTTT
CASSSKSGLSTGELFF
>TRBD2|TRBJ2-7|TRBV15|NA|15
TGTGCCACCAGCAGAGATTGGCTAGCGGGAGACGAGCAGTACTTC
CATSRDWLAGDEQYF
>TRBD1|TRBJ1-2|TRBV6-5|NA|16
TGTGCCAGCAGTTACTCCCAAGGGGGCCTCAACTATGGCTACACCTTC
CASSYSQGGLNYGYTF
>TRBD2|TRBJ2-1|TRBV30|NA|16
TGTGCCTGGAGTCCGAGACTAGCCCCTAAAAACAATGAGCAGTTCTTC
CAWSPRLAPKNNEQFF
>NA|TRBJ2-7|TRBV19|NA|12
TGTGCCAGTAGTATAGACAGCTACGAGCAGTACTTC
CASSIDSYEQYF
>TRBD1|TRBJ2-7|TRBV5-6|once|14
TGTGCCAGCAGCTTTGGGACAGGGGGGTACGAGCAGTACTTC
CASSFGTGGYEQYF
>TRBD1|TRBJ1-3|TRBV2|NA|14
TGTGCCAGCATATGGACAGGGAGTGGAAACACCATATATTTT
CASIWTGSGNTIYF
>NA|TRBJ2-3|TRBV10-2|NA|19
TGCGCCAGCAGTGAGTACTCAAAGCCTGGCGGGAATAGCACAGATACGCAGTATTTT
CASSEYSKPGGNSTDTQYF
>TRBD2|TRBJ2-7|TRBV10-3|NA|19
TGTGCCATCAGTGAGTCGGATAAATTAAGACGGGAGGGCTTGGGAGAGCAGTACTTC
CAISESDKLRREGLGEQYF
>NA|TRBJ1-1|TRBV27|once|16
TGTGCCAGCATCGCGTTTTTTTCCGAGGGGAACACTGAAGCTTTCTTT
CASIAFFSEGNTEAFF
>TRBD1|TRBJ2-7|TRBV5-1|NA|14
TGCGCCAGCAGCTTGGGACAGGGGGATTACGAGCAGTACTTC
CASSLGQGDYEQYF
>NA|TRBJ2-1|TRBV27|NA|13
TGTGCCAGCAGCGACGGCGATCCCAATGAGCAGTTCTTC
CASSDGDPNEQFF
>TRBD2|TRBJ2-1|TRBV15|NA|16
TGTGCCACCAGCAGAGATTCAATAGCGGGATTAAATGAGCAGTTCTTC
CATSRDSIAGLNEQFF
>TRBD2|TRBJ2-2|TRBV2|NA|18
TGTGCCAGCTGCAAGCGGGAGGTTCCTATATCCTCTCCCGGGGAGCTGTTTTTT
CASCKREVPISSPGELFF
>NA|TRBJ1-2|TRBV2|NA|12
TGTGCCAGCAGTGAGAGCACCTATGGCTACACCTTC
CASSESTYGYTF
>TRBD1|TRBJ2-7|TRBV11-2|NA|17
TGTGCCAGCAGCTCCGCGGGTGGGCACAGGGGCATATACGAGCAGTACTTC
CASSSAGGHRGIYEQYF
>NA|TRBJ2-7|TRBV30|NA|12
TGTGCCTGGACCACGGGACTCTACGAGCAGTACTTC
CAWTTGLYEQYF
>TRBD1|TRBJ2-7|TRBV4-1|NA|13
TGCGCCAGCAGCCTGGACAGGGACTACGAGCAGTACTTC
CASSLDRDYEQYF
>TRBD1|TRBJ2-7|TRBV5-1|NA|14
TGCGCCAGCAGCTCGGGACAGGGTGGGAACGAGCAGTACTTC
CASSSGQGGNEQYF
>NA|TRBJ1-2|TRBV4-1|NA|14
TGCGCCAGCAGCCGGAGAGATATCGCACAGGGCTACACCTTC
CASSRRDIAQGYTF